A selection of T cell receptor beta chains follows, all from one sample in a study of T cells after yellow fever vaccination. TCRdb analysed the 5' RACE reads with MiXCR anew, one entry per CDR3 protein. The top ten clones hold roughly 21% of a sample with 300,000 to 350,000 distinct CDR3 sequences, 3.5% to 5% of them seen once. The sample here was PBMCs, taken 15 days after the yellow fever booster vaccination. The source of these receptors is a man younger than 35 who received the YFV17D yellow fever vaccine. Each CDR3 is given with its conserved first and last residue. A D gene is named only where the DNA matches it firmly. Size tells how often a clone was seen (once, few, many) or the class of an expanded clone, and some rows leave it out.

V	size	J	D	CDR3	DNA
TRBV10-1	few	TRBJ2-1	TRBD2	CASSEGTSGYNEQFF	TGCGCCAGCAGTGAGGGGACTAGCGGGTACAATGAGCAGTTCTTC
TRBV5-1	few	TRBJ1-2	NA	CASREEAEGYTF	TGCGCCAGCAGGGAGGAGGCAGAAGGCTACACCTTC
TRBV20-1	NA	TRBJ1-3	NA	CSASRGTGNTIYF	TGCAGTGCTAGTAGGGGGACAGGAAACACCATATATTTT
TRBV12-3/TRBV12-4	many	TRBJ1-2	NA	CASSLALLQLYGGYTF	TGTGCCAGCAGTTTAGCTTTATTACAACTATATGGAGGCTACACCTTC
TRBV7-2	few	TRBJ2-7	TRBD1	CASSPAGTGVYEQYF	TGTGCCAGCAGCCCAGCCGGGACAGGGGTGTACGAGCAGTACTTC
TRBV7-2	few	TRBJ2-3	TRBD1	CASSPTNTGGGTDTQYF	TGTGCCAGCAGCCCCACAAACACAGGGGGTGGAACAGATACGCAGTATTTT
TRBV10-2	many	TRBJ1-1	NA	CASSPGPHGAFF	TGCGCCAGCAGTCCAGGGCCGCACGGAGCTTTCTTT
TRBV20-1	NA	TRBJ1-4	NA	CSATITGPLGNEKLFF	TGCAGTGCTACGATCACCGGGCCCCTTGGGAATGAAAAACTGTTTTTT
TRBV21-1	NA	TRBJ1-1	NA	CASTENVTRDTEAFF	TGTGCCAGCACCGAAAACGTTACGCGGGACACTGAAGCTTTCTTT
TRBV5-4	NA	TRBJ1-1	NA	CASSWDDRPMNTEAFF	TGTGCCAGCAGCTGGGATGACAGGCCAATGAACACTGAAGCTTTCTTT
TRBV7-3	many	TRBJ2-1	NA	CASSFSGREQFF	TGTGCCAGCAGCTTCAGCGGCCGCGAACAGTTCTTC
TRBV7-9	many	TRBJ1-3	TRBD1	CASSFTGAGNTIYF	TGTGCCAGCAGCTTTACAGGGGCTGGAAACACCATATATTTT
TRBV12-3/TRBV12-4	NA	TRBJ2-7	NA	CASSPGIIVEQYF	TGTGCCAGCAGCCCCGGGATCATTGTAGAGCAGTACTTC
TRBV6-2/TRBV6-3	many	TRBJ1-5	NA	CATGTLNQPQHF	TGTGCCACCGGGACACTTAATCAGCCCCAGCATTTT
TRBV12-3/TRBV12-4	many	TRBJ2-7	NA	CASSLKAGSSYEQYF	TGTGCCAGCAGTTTGAAGGCGGGGAGCTCCTACGAGCAGTACTTC
TRBV20-1	many	TRBJ1-2	NA	CSARVPGASYGYTF	TGCAGTGCTAGAGTCCCAGGGGCCTCCTATGGCTACACCTTC
TRBV20-1	few	TRBJ2-5	NA	CYGAQETQYF	TGTTATGGCGCTCAAGAGACCCAGTACTTC
TRBV5-1	few	TRBJ2-1	NA	CASSRRDTDSYNEQFF	TGCGCCAGCAGCCGTCGGGACACTGACTCCTACAATGAGCAGTTCTTC
TRBV7-2	few	TRBJ1-1	NA	CASRRRGVTEAFF	TGTGCCAGCAGGCGTCGGGGGGTTACTGAAGCTTTCTTT
TRBV29-1	NA	TRBJ2-7	NA	CSVEQGEGYEQYF	TGCAGCGTTGAACAGGGGGAGGGCTACGAGCAGTACTTC
TRBV30	NA	TRBJ1-2	NA	CAWSVRGRDTF	TGTGCCTGGAGTGTACGAGGACGGGACACCTTC
TRBV12-3/TRBV12-4	few	TRBJ1-2	TRBD1	CASSPDRGFSDNYGYTF	TGTGCCAGCAGCCCGGACAGGGGGTTTAGTGACAACTATGGCTACACCTTC
TRBV7-9	many	TRBJ1-1	TRBD1	CASSSAAGTGLNTEAFF	TGTGCCAGCAGCAGCGCGGCCGGGACAGGCCTGAACACTGAAGCTTTCTTT
TRBV12-3/TRBV12-4	NA	TRBJ2-6	NA	CASSFRGIAGANVLTF	TGTGCCAGCAGTTTTAGGGGTATTGCTGGGGCCAACGTCCTGACTTTC
TRBV27	many	TRBJ2-3	NA	CASSPAGLIDRDTQYF	TGTGCCAGCAGTCCCGCCGGGCTCATCGATCGGGATACGCAGTATTTT
TRBV4-3	many	TRBJ2-1	NA	CASMGVRGAYNEQFF	TGCGCCAGCATGGGGGTCAGGGGGGCCTACAATGAGCAGTTCTTC
TRBV4-1	NA	TRBJ2-6	NA	CASSYIPAGANVLTF	TGCGCCAGCAGCTATATACCAGCTGGGGCCAACGTCCTGACTTTC
TRBV5-5	many	TRBJ1-2	NA	CASSLSAAIYGYTF	TGTGCCAGCAGCTTGAGTGCAGCCATCTATGGCTACACCTTC
TRBV15	NA	TRBJ1-5	TRBD1	CATKAGTGMGQPQHF	TGTGCCACCAAAGCGGGGACAGGGATGGGACAGCCCCAGCATTTT
TRBV5-4	NA	TRBJ2-5	NA	CASSLGLGLGQETQYF	TGTGCCAGCAGCTTGGGACTGGGGCTCGGGCAAGAGACCCAGTACTTC
TRBV7-3	many	TRBJ2-5	TRBD2	CASSPSGGALETQYF	TGTGCCAGCAGTCCTAGCGGGGGGGCCTTGGAGACCCAGTACTTC
TRBV6-1	NA	TRBJ1-2	TRBD1	CATRQGIDYGYTF	TGTGCCACCCGACAGGGGATCGACTATGGCTACACCTTC
TRBV7-9	NA	TRBJ2-7	NA	CASSPPVGSSYEQYF	TGTGCCAGCAGCCCGCCCGTTGGGTCATCCTACGAGCAGTACTTC
TRBV5-1	many	TRBJ2-5	TRBD1	CASQPTGMETQYF	TGCGCCAGCCAACCGACAGGGATGGAGACCCAGTACTTC